A selection of T cell receptor beta chains follows, all from one sample in a study of liver allograft versus peripheral blood T cells. Using its own MiXCR run on the reads, TCRdb lists one record per CDR3 protein. The sample yields fewer than 15,000 distinct CDR3 sequences, under 20% seen once. The receptor set was obtained from a human patient who had a liver transplant. Some T cells could come from the graft donor. CDR3s include the opening cysteine and the closing phenylalanine or tryptophan. Fields, in order: D gene, clone size, J gene, V gene, CDR3 protein, CDR3 DNA. The D gene is left open where the match is weak. Clone sizes are given selectively: once, few, many, or a class where the clone is expanded.

-,many,TRBJ1-4,TRBV28,CASSPPGRAANEKLFF,TGTGCCAGCAGTCCCCCTGGAAGGGCGGCTAATGAAAAACTGTTTTTT
-,medium-sized,TRBJ2-2,TRBV18,CASSPGATNTGELFF,TGTGCCAGCTCACCAGGGGCCACGAACACCGGGGAGCTGTTTTTT
TRBD1,many,TRBJ2-1,TRBV6-5,CASTDRDSYNEQFF,TGTGCCAGCACGGACAGGGACTCCTACAATGAGCAGTTCTTC
-,-,TRBJ2-7,TRBV27,CASSFLDGLYEQYF,TGTGCCAGCAGTTTTCTGGACGGTCTCTACGAGCAGTACTTC
-,medium-sized,TRBJ1-1,TRBV29-1,CSVERRQGTEAFF,TGCAGCGTTGAAAGAAGGCAGGGCACTGAAGCTTTCTTT
-,many,TRBJ1-5,TRBV6-1,CASSVGGQPQHF,TGTGCCAGCAGTGTCGGGGGTCAGCCCCAGCATTTT
-,medium-sized,TRBJ1-2,TRBV7-2,CASSLTLGGYGYTF,TGTGCCAGCAGCTTAACATTGGGGGGCTATGGCTACACCTTC
-,medium-sized,TRBJ1-2,TRBV6-6,CASSTKTSYTF,TGTGCCAGCAGTACCAAGACGAGCTACACCTTC
TRBD1,-,TRBJ2-7,TRBV6-1,CASTKTGGPYEQYF,TGTGCCAGCACCAAGACAGGGGGTCCCTACGAGCAGTACTTC
-,many,TRBJ2-4,TRBV7-2,CASSPEGGNIQYF,TGTGCCAGCAGCCCGGAGGGCGGAAACATTCAGTACTTC
-,medium-sized,TRBJ2-1,TRBV7-2,CASSSYWAREQFF,TGTGCCAGCAGCTCGTACTGGGCGAGGGAGCAGTTCTTC
TRBD2,-,TRBJ2-1,TRBV6-1,CASSSGLAADEQFF,TGTGCCAGCAGTTCGGGACTAGCGGCGGATGAGCAGTTCTTC
-,many,TRBJ2-7,TRBV27,CASRLGVGLGEQYF,TGTGCCAGCAGGTTAGGGGTCGGCCTTGGCGAGCAGTACTTC
-,many,TRBJ2-1,TRBV7-2,CASSFAQWNEQFF,TGTGCCAGCAGCTTTGCTCAGTGGAATGAGCAGTTCTTC
-,-,TRBJ2-5,TRBV20-1,CSARRQETQYF,TGCAGTGCTAGGAGACAAGAGACCCAGTACTTC
-,few,TRBJ2-6,TRBV5-1,CASSLAIDSKGANVLTF,TGCGCCAGCAGCTTGGCCATCGACAGTAAAGGGGCCAACGTCCTGACTTTC
-,many,TRBJ2-7,TRBV15,CATSRAQSSYEQYF,TGTGCCACCAGCAGAGCACAGAGCTCCTACGAGCAGTACTTC
TRBD1,medium-sized,TRBJ1-4,TRBV18,CASSPDRVTNEKLFF,TGTGCCAGCTCACCGGACAGGGTGACTAATGAAAAACTGTTTTTT
TRBD2,-,TRBJ2-3,TRBV7-2,CASSPLSGRVSDTQYF,TGTGCCAGCAGCCCACTAAGCGGGAGGGTCTCAGATACGCAGTATTTT
TRBD2,many,TRBJ2-2,TRBV6-6,CASSPWPSGRAGELFF,TGTGCCAGCAGTCCTTGGCCTAGCGGGCGTGCCGGGGAGCTGTTTTTT
-,-,TRBJ1-1,TRBV12-3/TRBV12-4,CASSLGGVNTEAFF,TGTGCCAGCAGTTTAGGAGGGGTGAACACTGAAGCTTTCTTT
TRBD1,many,TRBJ1-5,TRBV6-1,CASSYTQGASQPQHF,TGTGCCAGCAGCTATACACAGGGGGCTAGTCAGCCCCAGCATTTT
TRBD1,many,TRBJ1-1,TRBV6-1,CASILDRADTEAFF,TGTGCCAGCATCCTCGACAGGGCTGACACTGAAGCTTTCTTT
-,few,TRBJ1-2,TRBV28,CASAILGLGYGYTF,TGTGCCAGCGCCATCCTCGGACTCGGCTATGGCTACACCTTC
-,many,TRBJ2-7,TRBV27,CASSSPFRGTYEQYF,TGTGCCAGCAGTTCCCCCTTTCGCGGCACCTACGAGCAGTACTTC
-,few,TRBJ2-2,TRBV25-1,CASSFGGTGELFF,TGTGCCAGCAGTTTCGGGGGAACCGGGGAGCTGTTTTTT
TRBD1,-,TRBJ2-6,TRBV28,CASSLRGLSGANVLTF,TGTGCCAGCAGTTTAAGGGGGCTCTCTGGGGCCAACGTCCTGACTTTC
-,many,TRBJ1-5,TRBV7-2,CASSASTRDQPQHF,TGTGCCAGCAGCGCGTCGACGCGGGATCAGCCCCAGCATTTT
-,many,TRBJ1-5,TRBV7-2,CASSLPPGSDSNQPQHF,TGTGCCAGCAGCTTGCCGCCCGGGTCAGATAGCAATCAGCCCCAGCATTTT
-,-,TRBJ1-1,TRBV12-3/TRBV12-4,CASSFATDTEAFF,TGTGCCAGCAGTTTCGCTACAGACACTGAAGCTTTCTTT
TRBD2,-,TRBJ2-3,TRBV6-5,CASSYFIGRAGDTQYF,TGTGCCAGCAGTTATTTTATCGGGAGGGCCGGAGATACGCAGTATTTT
TRBD1,many,TRBJ2-1,TRBV11-2,CASSPYRDRGKDEQFF,TGTGCCAGCAGCCCGTACCGGGACAGGGGAAAGGATGAGCAGTTCTTC
TRBD2,few,TRBJ2-5,TRBV5-4,CASSSTLNRLAGGRETQYF,TGTGCCAGCAGCTCCACACTTAATCGACTAGCGGGGGGCCGGGAGACCCAGTACTTC
-,medium-sized,TRBJ2-7,TRBV6-2/TRBV6-3,CASSRTFDEQYF,TGTGCCAGCAGCCGGACTTTCGACGAGCAGTACTTC
TRBD1,-,TRBJ1-2,TRBV28,CASSLWGGVQGMGGYTF,TGTGCCAGCAGTTTATGGGGCGGAGTACAGGGGATGGGGGGCTACACCTTC
-,-,TRBJ1-3,TRBV20-1,CSASLGNRASGNTIYF,TGCAGTGCTAGTTTGGGAAACAGGGCCTCTGGAAACACCATATATTTT
TRBD2,many,TRBJ2-7,TRBV28,CASSNLAGGPSYEQYF,TGTGCCAGCAGTAATCTAGCGGGAGGGCCCTCCTACGAGCAGTACTTC
-,few,TRBJ2-7,TRBV14,CASSQENGYEQYF,TGTGCCAGCAGCCAAGAAAATGGATACGAGCAGTACTTC
-,-,TRBJ1-6,TRBV20-1,CSAGVSSYNSPLHF,TGCAGTGCCGGGGTGAGCTCCTATAATTCACCCCTCCACTTT
-,medium-sized,TRBJ1-2,TRBV27,CASIARVGGNYGYTF,TGTGCCAGCATAGCACGGGTCGGGGGCAACTATGGCTACACCTTC
-,-,TRBJ1-2,TRBV7-2,CASSSRTFLRGGYTF,TGTGCCAGCAGCTCTCGGACATTCCTCAGAGGAGGCTACACCTTC
-,many,TRBJ2-5,TRBV24-1,CATSQGPQGRETQYF,TGTGCCACCAGCCAAGGGCCCCAGGGTCGGGAGACCCAGTACTTC
TRBD1,many,TRBJ1-6,TRBV19,CASSIGTTGGESSPLHF,TGTGCCAGTAGTATAGGCACGACAGGGGGCGAAAGCTCACCCCTCCACTTT
TRBD2,-,TRBJ2-2,TRBV20-1,CSACTSGNTGELFF,TGCAGTGCTTGTACTAGCGGTAACACCGGGGAGCTGTTTTTT
-,medium-sized,TRBJ2-2,TRBV19,CASTRPRQGNTGELFF,TGTGCCAGTACTCGACCGAGGCAGGGGAACACCGGGGAGCTGTTTTTT
-,medium-sized,TRBJ1-1,TRBV18,CASSPSTALRDTEAFF,TGTGCCAGCTCACCATCCACGGCCCTCAGGGACACTGAAGCTTTCTTT
-,-,TRBJ2-1,TRBV18,CASSPYTGYNEQFF,TGTGCCAGCTCACCGTATACGGGGTACAATGAGCAGTTCTTC
-,-,TRBJ1-5,TRBV11-1,CASSPTSNQPQHF,TGTGCCAGCAGCCCAACTAGCAATCAGCCCCAGCATTTT
-,-,TRBJ2-5,TRBV28,CASKTLVGTQYF,TGTGCCAGCAAGACATTAGTGGGGACCCAGTACTTC
TRBD1,-,TRBJ2-3,TRBV28,CASDRGTDTQYF,TGTGCCAGCGACAGGGGCACAGATACGCAGTATTTT
-,many,TRBJ1-1,TRBV5-6,CASSLETWGRSNTEAFF,TGTGCCAGCAGCTTGGAGACCTGGGGTCGGTCGAACACTGAAGCTTTCTTT
TRBD2,medium-sized,TRBJ2-2,TRBV5-6,CASSLGPGERGTGELFF,TGTGCCAGCAGCTTGGGCCCCGGGGAGCGGGGAACCGGGGAGCTGTTTTTT
TRBD1,-,TRBJ1-2,TRBV28,CASSFLGTGYGYTF,TGTGCCAGCAGTTTCCTCGGGACAGGGTATGGCTACACCTTC
TRBD1,many,TRBJ2-7,TRBV6-2/TRBV6-3,CASRPGQEFYEQYF,TGTGCCAGCAGACCGGGACAGGAGTTCTACGAGCAGTACTTC
-,medium-sized,TRBJ1-2,TRBV28,CASSLGRNNYGYTF,TGTGCCAGCAGTCTGGGCCGGAACAACTATGGCTACACCTTC
-,medium-sized,TRBJ2-5,TRBV6-6,CASSYSLGPGETQYF,TGTGCCAGCAGTTACTCGTTGGGGCCAGGAGAGACCCAGTACTTC
TRBD1,once,TRBJ1-5,TRBV12-5,CASGPTPGQGINQPQHF,TGTGCTAGTGGTCCCACCCCGGGACAGGGGATCAATCAGCCCCAGCATTTT
TRBD2,-,TRBJ2-7,TRBV27,CASSLLFTSVVGEQYF,TGTGCCAGCAGTTTACTCTTCACTAGCGTCGTTGGCGAGCAGTACTTC
-,many,TRBJ2-1,TRBV19,CASRPSGGGHNEQFF,TGTGCCAGTAGACCAAGCGGAGGAGGGCACAATGAGCAGTTCTTC
-,medium-sized,TRBJ2-7,TRBV18,CASSHDRWVLYEQYF,TGTGCCAGCTCTCATGACAGGTGGGTTCTATACGAGCAGTACTTC